This T cell receptor (beta chain) was recovered during a study of T cell repertoires in cytomegalovirus infection (dated by TCRdb to between 2019 and 2020). With regard to the full study: The HLA type of each donor mattered for the analysis, because public TCR beta signatures pointed to carriage of CMV infection along with the matching HLA type. General study outcomes and caveats: Carriers of CMV infection plus the relevant HLA type were discriminated by the cumulative frequency of public TCR beta family members in the study cohort and in an independent roughly 340-donor cohort. In the ex vivo response, HLA-C-restricted CMV-specific TCR beta clonotypes were dominant, and in two of eight donors the single most frequent clonotype came from this HLA-C-restricted group.

This sample was sequenced with an Illumina HiSeq 1500. TCRdb passed the public sequencing reads through fastp at Q25 and MiXCR, retaining productive beta sequences. Identical CDR3 proteins give one entry, which carries the most common genes and DNA. The sample records some 450,000 distinct CDR3 sequences, 30% to 40% of which are singletons. About an eighth of the sample is in the top ten clones. From the cysteine up to the phenylalanine, the CDR3 has a length of 15 residues. Only the CDR3 region is kept as DNA, spanning 45 bases read in frame from base 1. V is cut by 4 bases and J by 0 bases, and the space between the germline ends is 12 bases. In the germline V gene (reference sequence), CDR1 corresponds to LNHDA and CDR2 to SQIVND. For this clonotype: Its antigen has not been determined. There are no base qualities to consult, and no much larger clone falls within one base.

This clonotype was sampled from a human donor in good health (CMV status not recorded). Some clones in this sample may be carry-over from other donors' samples. Recombination connected TRBV19 to TRBJ1-1, with a tentative D gene TRBD1 over 6 matching bases. Sequencing was performed on PBMCs. The CDR3 reads as follows: CASSKVGDMNTEAFF. The base sequence is TGTGCCAGTAGTAAAGTGGGGGACATGAACACTGAAGCTTTCTTT.